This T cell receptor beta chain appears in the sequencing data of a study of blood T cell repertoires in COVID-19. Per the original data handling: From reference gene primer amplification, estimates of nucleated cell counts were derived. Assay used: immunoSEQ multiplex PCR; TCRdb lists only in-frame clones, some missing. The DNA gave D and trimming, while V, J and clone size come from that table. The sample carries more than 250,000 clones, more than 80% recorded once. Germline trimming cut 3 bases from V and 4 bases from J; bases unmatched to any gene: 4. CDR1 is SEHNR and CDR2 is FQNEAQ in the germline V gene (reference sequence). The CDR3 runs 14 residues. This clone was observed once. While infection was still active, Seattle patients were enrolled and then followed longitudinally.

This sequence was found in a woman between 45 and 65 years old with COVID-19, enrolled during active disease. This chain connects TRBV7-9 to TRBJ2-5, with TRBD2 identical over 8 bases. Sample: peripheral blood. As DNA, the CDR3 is TGTGCCAGCAGCTTTTCAGCGGGAGCAGAGACCCAGTACTTC. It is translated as CASSFSAGAETQYF.